A single sample gave rise to the 22 T cell receptor beta chains below, sequenced in a study of shared clonotypes between healthy human individuals. Generated by immunoSEQ multiplex PCR, the TCRdb table keeps only in-frame clones and is missing some. Here the sample spans around 500,000 clones, roughly 80% being singletons. The sample was PBMCs. The receptors were gathered from a woman aged 40-49 years in good health. Some clones in this sample may be carry-over from other donors' samples.

A note on this clone: The sample contains more than one DNA sequence encoding this CDR3. The genes are TRBV19 and TRBJ1-2; 8 bases line up with TRBD1. Germline V gene lookup returns CDR1 LNHDA and CDR2 SQIVND (reference sequence). The CDR3 runs to 13 residues. Trimming at V came to 9 bases and at J to 3 bases, leaving 6 bases not matched to a gene. The CDR3 reads CASSETGDYGYTF. In nucleotides, the CDR3 is TGTGCCAGCTCCGAGACAGGGGACTATGGCTACACCTTC.

This clone appeared once. This same CDR3 is encoded by further DNA sequences in the sample. V is TRBV30 and J is TRBJ2-5; D is undetermined. CDR3 length equals 11 residues. Deletions cut 5 bases from V and 2 bases from J, with 6 bases between. Looked up from germline, CDR1 is GTSNPN and CDR2 is SVGIG (reference sequence). The CDR3 sequence is CAWGRQETQYF. CDR3 sequence (DNA): TGTGCCTGGGGGCGGCAAGAGACCCAGTACTTC.

The gene calls are TRBV30 and TRBJ2-7; maybe TRBD2 (5 bases). Germline V lookup: CDR1 GTSNPN, CDR2 SVGIG (reference sequence). The CDR3 spans 13 residues. V lost 6 bases and J lost 7, with 19 bases in between. The CDR3 coding sequence is TGTGCCTGCACTAGGCAGATCTCTAGGGAGCAGTACTTC. Encoded protein: CACTRQISREQYF.

The CDR3 DNA reads as TGTGCCAGCTCACCGATTAACACTGAAGCTTTCTTT. Its protein is CASSPINTEAFF. The chain recombines TRBV18 with TRBJ1-1; D gene uncertain. The CDR3 length is 12 residues. The germline V gene has CDR1 KGHSH and CDR2 LQKENI. V was shortened by 3 bases and J by 2 bases, with 4 bases between the two germline ends.

The rearrangement joins TRBV27 to TRBJ2-1; 7 bases match TRBD1. The CDR3 totals 16 residues. V was pared by 3 bases and J by 5 bases, with 10 bases of the junction left unmatched. Germline CDR1 MNHEY, CDR2 SMNVEV (reference sequence). Here the CDR3 reads CASSFRRQGPNNEQFF. As DNA, the CDR3 is TGTGCCAGCAGTTTCAGGAGACAGGGTCCTAACAATGAGCAGTTCTTC.

This chain uses TRBV30 with TRBJ1-2, with a tentative D call TRBD1 (6 bases). The CDR3 has 16 residues. Trimming pared 0 bases from V and 5 bases from J, leaving 19 bases between. CDR1 and CDR2 (germline): GTSNPN, SVGIG (reference sequence). Here the CDR3 DNA reads TGTGCCTGGAGTGTACCCCGATCCGGGACACTTTATGGCTACACCTTC. Its translation is CAWSVPRSGTLYGYTF.

The chain employs TRBV9 and TRBJ1-1, with a possible D match to TRBD1 (6 bases). Germline loops: CDR1 SGDLS, CDR2 YYNGEE. The CDR3 length is 14 residues. The ends were cut back, 4 bases at V and 6 bases at J, with 16 bases in the middle. The CDR3 spells CASSTRQVPSEAFF. CDR3 coding DNA: TGTGCCAGCAGCACCCGACAGGTTCCATCTGAAGCTTTCTTT.

The gene calls are TRBV11-2 and TRBJ2-5; the match to TRBD1 covers 7 bases. Germline V gene lookup returns CDR1 SGHAT and CDR2 FQNNGV. The length of the CDR3 is 16 residues. Trimming removed 3 bases from V and 7 bases from J; junction bases left unmatched: 14. Here the CDR3 DNA reads TGTGCCAGCAGCTTGGGGTGGCAGACAGGGCAGGGGACCCAGTACTTC. It specifies CASSLGWQTGQGTQYF.

Concerning this clone itself: Since a far larger clone is one base different, this is likely a read error. Other DNA sequences in this sample translate to the same CDR3. This sequence joins TRBV29-1 and TRBJ1-1; weak D call: TRBD1 (5 bases). The V and J ends lost 6 bases and 8 bases respectively, with 16 bases between them. Germline V gene data show CDR1 as SQVTM and CDR2 as ANQGSEA. The CDR3 sequence is 12 residues long. CDR3 residues: CSVGDGLAEAFF. In nucleotides, the CDR3 is TGCAGCGTCGGGGACGGCCTGGCCGAAGCTTTCTTT.

The V and J genes are TRBV30 and TRBJ2-1; D may be TRBD1 or TRBD2 (5 bases each). This CDR3 contains 14 residues. The V gene's germline CDR1 is GTSNPN and CDR2 SVGIG (reference sequence). V was clipped by 0 bases and J by 9 bases, with 15 bases between them. The CDR3 nucleotides read TGTGCCTGGAGTGTAGCCTACCGGGGCGCTGAGCAGTTCTTC. The encoded protein is CAWSVAYRGAEQFF.

The CDR3 loop is CASSFARGETQYF. The CDR3 nucleotides are TGTGCCAGCAGCTTTGCCAGGGGTGAGACCCAGTACTTC. This chain connects TRBV7-2 to TRBJ2-5; possible D gene TRBD1, 6 bases. V was cut by 3 bases and J by 5 bases, with 10 bases left in between. The germline CDR1 and CDR2 sequences are SGHTA and FQGNSA. The CDR3 is made up of 13 amino acids.

The chain is built from TRBV4-1 and TRBJ2-1; TRBD1 aligns across 8 bases. The germline gives CDR1 MGHRA, CDR2 YSYEKL. Losses at the gene ends were 4 bases for V and 5 bases for J; bases not matched to a gene: 7. This CDR3 has 15 residues. CDR3 amino acids: CASSRPDRVNNEQFF. For the CDR3, the DNA is TGCGCCAGCAGCCGACCGGACAGGGTAAACAATGAGCAGTTCTTC.

Concerning this clone: A much larger clone differs by one base, so this may be a read error. This chain joins TRBV30 and TRBJ1-5, with D maybe TRBD1 (6 bases). CDR1 and CDR2 from the germline V gene are GTSNPN and SVGIG (reference sequence). The germline V and J ends were trimmed by 3 bases and 0 bases, with 15 bases remaining between them. The CDR3 is made up of 16 amino acids. The CDR3 DNA reads TGTGCCTGGAGCGCCCGGGCGGGACATAGCAATCAGCCCCAGCATTTT. Translating it yields CAWSARAGHSNQPQHF.

This clone came up once. This chain uses TRBV5-1 with TRBJ2-2; D gene ambiguous. The V gene lost 0 bases and the J gene lost 5 bases, with 2 bases spanning the gap. The CDR3 runs 12 residues. CDR1 is SGHRS, CDR2 YFSETQ, per germline. The CDR3, as DNA: TGCGCCAGCAGCTTGGAAACCGGGGAGCTGTTTTTT. Protein product: CASSLETGELFF.

V and J are TRBV2 and TRBJ2-3; weak D call: TRBD2 (6 bases). Germline CDR1 and CDR2: SNHLY and FYNNEI. V was cut by 5 bases and J by 0 bases, with 18 bases left in between. This CDR3 is 17 amino acids long. CDR3 in amino acids: CASSSPHSGISTDTQYF. The CDR3 DNA is TGTGCCAGCAGTTCCCCTCATAGCGGAATTAGCACAGATACGCAGTATTTT.

The chain uses TRBV5-1 and TRBJ2-1, with D maybe TRBD2 (7 bases). Germline V gene data show CDR1 as SGHRS and CDR2 as YFSETQ. Trimming shortened V by 7 bases and J by 5 bases, and 22 bases separated the two germline ends. The CDR3 is 16 residues long. The CDR3 region is CASSPPSAGANNEQFF. The DNA for the CDR3 is TGCGCCAGCTCCCCTCCTAGCGCGGGGGCGAACAATGAGCAGTTCTTC.

The V and J genes are TRBV29-1 and TRBJ2-4; the D is unclear. The CDR3 spans 14 residues. The V gene's germline CDR1 is SQVTM and CDR2 ANQGSEA. V gave up 8 bases and J gave up 6 bases, with 20 bases separating them. CDR3 bases: TGCAGCACCCGGGCCCCGGACGGACGAAACATTCAGTACTTC. It specifies CSTRAPDGRNIQYF.

The chain combines TRBV5-1 with TRBJ2-7; TRBD2 might be the D (6 bases). CDR1 SGHRS and CDR2 YFSETQ come from the germline V gene. V lost 0 bases, J lost 3 bases, and 13 bases lay in between. The CDR3 contains 15 residues. The CDR3 loop is CASSLGEAGLYEQYF. In DNA form, the CDR3 reads TGCGCCAGCAGCTTGGGGGAGGCGGGACTCTACGAGCAGTACTTC.

In DNA form, the CDR3 reads TGTGCCTGTCTGGGTGTAAACGCCTACGAGCAGTACTTC. Translated, it gives CACLGVNAYEQYF. V and J are TRBV30 and TRBJ2-7; D is uncertain. Trimming removed 6 bases from V and 2 bases from J, with 14 bases in between. The CDR3 is made up of 13 amino acids. Germline CDR1 is GTSNPN and CDR2 is SVGIG (reference sequence).

This clone was observed a few times. The sample carries other DNA sequences with the same CDR3. The chain recombines TRBV6-5 with TRBJ2-7; 8 bases fit TRBD1. The length of the CDR3 is 13 residues. Looked up from germline, CDR1 is MNHEY and CDR2 is SVGAGI. Germline trimming cut 6 bases from V and 1 base from J; bases unmatched to any gene: 2. The CDR3 spells CASRRQGSYEQYF. CDR3 bases: TGTGCCAGCAGAAGACAGGGGTCCTACGAGCAGTACTTC.

The sample holds a few counts of this clone. The chain joins TRBV5-4 to TRBJ1-1; 8 nucleotides match TRBD1. V shed 4 bases, J shed 5 bases, and the junction held 7 bases outside the gene matches. CDR3 length equals 14 residues. Germline assignment: CDR1 SGHNT and CDR2 YYREEE (reference sequence). Written as DNA, the CDR3 is TGTGCCAGCAGCCCCCGACAGGGGCTAACTGAAGCTTTCTTT. Translation gives CASSPRQGLTEAFF.

The rearrangement uses TRBV18 and TRBJ2-3; D is unclear. Per germline, CDR1 KGHSH and CDR2 LQKENI. This CDR3 is 13 amino acids long. V lost 4 bases, J lost 6 bases, and 11 bases lay in between. CDR3 sequence (DNA): TGTGCCAGCTCACTTGACCGCGCGGATACGCAGTATTTT. This codes for CASSLDRADTQYF.